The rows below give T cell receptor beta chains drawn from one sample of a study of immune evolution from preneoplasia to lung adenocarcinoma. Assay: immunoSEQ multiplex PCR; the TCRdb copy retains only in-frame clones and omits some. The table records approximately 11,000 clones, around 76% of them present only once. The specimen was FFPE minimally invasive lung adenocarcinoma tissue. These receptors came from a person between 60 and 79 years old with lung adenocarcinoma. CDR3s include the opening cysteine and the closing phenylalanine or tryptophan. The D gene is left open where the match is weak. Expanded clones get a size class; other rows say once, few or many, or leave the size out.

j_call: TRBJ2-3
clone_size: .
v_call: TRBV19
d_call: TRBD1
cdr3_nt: TGTGCCAGTAGCGCCGGGACAGGGACAAATACGCAGTATTTT
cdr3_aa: CASSAGTGTNTQYF

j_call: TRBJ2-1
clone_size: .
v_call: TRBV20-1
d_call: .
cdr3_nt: TGCAGTGCGGGAAGGTTCGATGAGCAGTTCTTC
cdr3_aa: CSAGRFDEQFF

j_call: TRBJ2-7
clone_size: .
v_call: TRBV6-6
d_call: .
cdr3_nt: TGTGCCAGCACCGACAGTGAGTACGAGCAGTACTTC
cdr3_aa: CASTDSEYEQYF

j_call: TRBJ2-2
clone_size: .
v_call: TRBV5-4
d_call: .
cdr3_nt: TGTGCCAGCAGCACCGACAGGGAGGGAAACACCGGGGAGCTGTTTTTT
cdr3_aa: CASSTDREGNTGELFF

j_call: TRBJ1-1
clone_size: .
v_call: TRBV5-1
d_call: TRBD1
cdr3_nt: TGCGCCAGCAGCTTGAGGGGTCCCGGGACAGGGGGCGAAGCTTTCTTT
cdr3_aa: CASSLRGPGTGGEAFF

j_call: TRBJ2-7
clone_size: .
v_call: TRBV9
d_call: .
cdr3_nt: TGTGCCAGCAGCGCCGGAAACTTGGCCTCCTACGAGCAGTACTTC
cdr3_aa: CASSAGNLASYEQYF

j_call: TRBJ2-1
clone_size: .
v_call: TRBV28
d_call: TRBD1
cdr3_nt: TGTGCCAGCAGCTCCAGGGGGTCAACTGGATACAATGAGCAGTTCTTC
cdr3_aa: CASSSRGSTGYNEQFF

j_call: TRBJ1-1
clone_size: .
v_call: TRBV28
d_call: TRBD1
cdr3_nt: TGTGCCAGCAGTTTGGCAGGGGGGCACACTGAAGCTTTCTTT
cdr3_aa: CASSLAGGHTEAFF

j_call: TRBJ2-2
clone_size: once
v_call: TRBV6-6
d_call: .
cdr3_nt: TGTGCCAGCAATTACTCGAGTGGAATCGGGGAGCTGTTTTTT
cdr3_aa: CASNYSSGIGELFF

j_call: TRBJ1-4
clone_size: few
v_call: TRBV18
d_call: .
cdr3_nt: TGTGCCAGCTCACCACTCAGGGGCGGTGAAAAACTGTTTTTT
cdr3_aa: CASSPLRGGEKLFF

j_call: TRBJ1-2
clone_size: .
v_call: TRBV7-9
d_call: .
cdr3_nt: TGTGCCAGCAGCTTAGTAGGATCAAACGTTTATGGCTACACCTTC
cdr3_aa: CASSLVGSNVYGYTF

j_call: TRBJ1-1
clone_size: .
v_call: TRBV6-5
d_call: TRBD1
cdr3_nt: TGTGCCAGCAGTGGGGACAGGGGGGACACTGAAGCTTTCTTT
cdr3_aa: CASSGDRGDTEAFF

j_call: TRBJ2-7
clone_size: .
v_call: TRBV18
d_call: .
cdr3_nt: TGTGCCAGCTCAATCGCCGGGACCGCCCCCTACGAGCAGTACTTC
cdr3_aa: CASSIAGTAPYEQYF

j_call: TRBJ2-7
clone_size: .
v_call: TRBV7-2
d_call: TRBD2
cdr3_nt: TGTGCCAGCAGCACGGCTAGCGGGGGGAGTTCCTACGAGCAGTACTTC
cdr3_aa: CASSTASGGSSYEQYF

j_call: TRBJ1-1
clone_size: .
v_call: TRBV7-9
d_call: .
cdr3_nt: TGTGCCAGCAGCTTAAAGGGGGGATTGAACACTGAAGCTTTCTTT
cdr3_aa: CASSLKGGLNTEAFF